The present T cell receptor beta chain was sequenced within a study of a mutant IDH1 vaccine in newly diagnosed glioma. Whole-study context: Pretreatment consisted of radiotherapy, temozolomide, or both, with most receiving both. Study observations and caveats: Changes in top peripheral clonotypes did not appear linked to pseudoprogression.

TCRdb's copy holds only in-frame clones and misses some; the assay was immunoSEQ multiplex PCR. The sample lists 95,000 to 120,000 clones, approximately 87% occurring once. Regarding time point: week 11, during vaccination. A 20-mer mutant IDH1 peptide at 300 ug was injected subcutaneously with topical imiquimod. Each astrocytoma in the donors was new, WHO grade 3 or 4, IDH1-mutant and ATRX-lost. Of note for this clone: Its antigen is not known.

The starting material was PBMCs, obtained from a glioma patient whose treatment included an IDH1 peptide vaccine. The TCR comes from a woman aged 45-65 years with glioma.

CDR3 DNA: TGTGCCAGCACCCCTCAGAGGGGAACTAATGAAAAACTGTTTTTT. It yields the protein CASTPQRGTNEKLFF. The V call is TRBV6-5, the J call TRBJ1-4; weak D call: TRBD1 (5 bases). The length of the CDR3 is 15 residues. Trimming cost V 7 bases and J 1 base, with 13 bases left between them. In germline, CDR1 is MNHEY, CDR2 SVGAGI.